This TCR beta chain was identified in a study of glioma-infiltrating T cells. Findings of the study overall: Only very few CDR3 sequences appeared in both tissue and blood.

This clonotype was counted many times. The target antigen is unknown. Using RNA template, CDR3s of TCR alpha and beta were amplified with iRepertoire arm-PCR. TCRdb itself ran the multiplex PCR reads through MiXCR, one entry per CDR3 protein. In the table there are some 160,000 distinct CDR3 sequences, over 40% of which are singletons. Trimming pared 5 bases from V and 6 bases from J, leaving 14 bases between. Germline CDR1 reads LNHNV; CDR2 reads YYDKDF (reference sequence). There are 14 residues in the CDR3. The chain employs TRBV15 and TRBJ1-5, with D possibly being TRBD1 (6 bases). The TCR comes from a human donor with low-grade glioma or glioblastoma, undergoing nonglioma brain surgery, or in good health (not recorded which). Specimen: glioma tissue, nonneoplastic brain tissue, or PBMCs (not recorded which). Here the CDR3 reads CATSGGQLSQPQHF. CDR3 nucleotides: TGTGCCACCAGCGGAGGACAGTTATCTCAGCCCCAGCATTTT.